These T cell receptor beta chains were read from a single sample in a study of T-cell reconstitution after alpha-beta-depleted transplantation in children. Using its own MiXCR run on the PCR reads, TCRdb lists one record per CDR3 protein. The sample includes about 980,000 distinct CDR3 sequences, roughly 31% of them seen just once. Material: PBMCs, mostly from graft donor cells, obtained 360 days after TCRalphabeta/CD19-depleted stem cell transplant. The receptors were sampled from a boy under two years old who had a stem cell transplant for SCID, so the T cells may come from the graft donor. CDR3s include the opening cysteine and the closing phenylalanine or tryptophan. The D gene is left open where the match is weak. Size tells how often a clone was seen (once, few, many) or the class of an expanded clone, and some rows leave it out.

D | J | size | V | DNA | CDR3
. | TRBJ2-2 | . | TRBV20-1 | TGCAGTGCTAGAGGCCCCAGGGGGGGCACCGGGGAGCTGTTTTTT | CSARGPRGGTGELFF
. | TRBJ2-5 | . | TRBV29-1 | TGCAGCGTTGAACTAGCGTTGGGGGAGACCCAGTACTTC | CSVELALGETQYF
TRBD1 | TRBJ1-5 | . | TRBV20-1 | TGCAGTGCTGCGACAGGGGGTAGCAATCAGCCCCAGCATTTT | CSAATGGSNQPQHF
. | TRBJ2-7 | . | TRBV28 | TGTGCCAGCAGGTCACAGGGTAAGGACTACGAGCAGTACTTC | CASRSQGKDYEQYF
. | TRBJ2-1 | many | TRBV4-1 | TGTGCCAGCAGCCAAGTCGGGGGTTACAATGAGCAGTTCTTC | CASSQVGGYNEQFF
TRBD2 | TRBJ2-1 | few | TRBV5-1 | TGCGCCAGCAGCATCAGGACTAGCGGGAGTTCCTACAATGAGCAGTTCTTC | CASSIRTSGSSYNEQFF
. | TRBJ2-1 | few | TRBV21-1 | TGTGCCAGCAGCAAAGAAGTTAGAACTAGCCTTTTATATAATGAGCAGTTCTTC | CASSKEVRTSLLYNEQFF
. | TRBJ1-1 | once | TRBV10-3 | TGTGCCATCAGTGGCTCTGTCGGGACTCCGAACACTGAAGCTTTCTTT | CAISGSVGTPNTEAFF
. | TRBJ2-7 | . | TRBV20-1 | TGCAGTGCTAGAGGGGGCCTCGGGGGTCAGGTTCGTTCCTACGAGCAGTACTTC | CSARGGLGGQVRSYEQYF
TRBD2 | TRBJ2-3 | . | TRBV5-1 | TGCGCCAGCAGCTTGGAGGCGGGGGTTGATACGCAGTATTTT | CASSLEAGVDTQYF
. | TRBJ2-1 | . | TRBV12-3/TRBV12-4 | TGTGCCAGCAGTTTCAGACAGCTTAACAATGAGCAGTTCTTC | CASSFRQLNNEQFF
TRBD2 | TRBJ2-1 | few | TRBV5-1 | TGCGCCAGCAGCTTGGGCCGCGGGGGGACTAGCGGATACAATGAGCAGTTCTTC | CASSLGRGGTSGYNEQFF
. | TRBJ2-7 | . | TRBV28 | TGTGCCAGCACCCAGGGGGGGGAGAGCTCCTACGAGCAGTACTTC | CASTQGGESSYEQYF
TRBD1 | TRBJ2-7 | . | TRBV12-3/TRBV12-4 | TGTGCCAGCAGCCCGGACAGGGTAGCCGAGCAGTACTTC | CASSPDRVAEQYF
. | TRBJ2-7 | few | TRBV27 | TGTGCCAGCAGTCCTCACCTGGGGACCCACGAGCAGTACTTC | CASSPHLGTHEQYF
. | TRBJ2-7 | few | TRBV12-3/TRBV12-4 | TGTGCCAGCAGTTACCCAAGGGCCAGGGTCGGGGAGCAGTACTTC | CASSYPRARVGEQYF
TRBD2 | TRBJ2-3 | . | TRBV11-2 | TGTGCCAGCAGCTTGAGGGGAGCGGGGGGGACAGATACGCAGTATTTT | CASSLRGAGGTDTQYF
. | TRBJ2-4 | . | TRBV20-1 | TGCAGTGCTAGAGAGGGACGGGGGTTGGGCCAGTACTTC | CSAREGRGLGQYF
. | TRBJ1-5 | . | TRBV6-2/TRBV6-3 | TGTGCCAGCAGACTAGGCGGATTTAGCAATCAGCCCCAGCATTTT | CASRLGGFSNQPQHF
. | TRBJ1-2 | . | TRBV4-1 | TGCGCCAGCAGCCAAGAGGAGGCAGCGCCCTATGGCTACACCTTC | CASSQEEAAPYGYTF
TRBD2 | TRBJ2-7 | . | TRBV20-1 | TGCAGTGGCAACCCAGCGGGGAGGATCTACGAGCAGTACTTC | CSGNPAGRIYEQYF
. | TRBJ1-2 | . | TRBV7-2 | TGTGCCAGCAGCCCAGGGACCGTTGGGAGCTATGGCTACACCTTC | CASSPGTVGSYGYTF
. | TRBJ1-4 | few | TRBV29-1 | TGCAGCGCCGAAGACGGAAAACTGTTTTTT | CSAEDGKLFF
. | TRBJ2-7 | many | TRBV7-9 | TGTGCCAGCAGCCCGGGCTGGGGGGGGGCTGTCGAGCAGTACTTC | CASSPGWGGAVEQYF
TRBD1 | TRBJ1-2 | . | TRBV5-1 | TGCGCCAGCAGCTTGGTGGGACAGGGATCCTATGGCTACACCTTC | CASSLVGQGSYGYTF
. | TRBJ1-5 | few | TRBV15 | TGTGCCACCAGCCCAAGAATGGACAGTTTTGATCAGCCCCAGCATTTT | CATSPRMDSFDQPQHF
. | TRBJ2-6 | . | TRBV6-5 | TGTGCCAGCAGTTACCGGACGGACTACAACGTCCTGACTTTC | CASSYRTDYNVLTF
. | TRBJ2-1 | few | TRBV5-1 | TGCGCCAGCAGCTTGGAGGTTGTAGGGAACTACAATGAGCAGTTCTTC | CASSLEVVGNYNEQFF
. | TRBJ1-2 | . | TRBV5-1 | TGCGCCAGCAGCTTGGCGTCGCACTATGGCTACACCTTC | CASSLASHYGYTF